This T cell receptor (beta chain) originates from a study of T cell repertoires in cytomegalovirus infection. Study details: A matching HLA type, together with CMV infection, was signaled by public TCR beta signatures.

General study results and limits: Identification of carriers of CMV plus the relevant HLA was performed using cumulative public TCR beta family frequency. HLA-C-restricted CMV clonotypes gave the most frequent clonotype in two of eight donors.

TCRdb analysed the reads with MiXCR anew, one entry per CDR3 protein. The sample consists of 100,000 or so distinct CDR3 sequences, approximately 45% of them appearing once. Details on this clonotype: Its antigen is unidentified.

This sequence was found in a human donor in good health (CMV status not recorded). Some clones in this sample may be carry-over from other donors' samples. Sample: CD8+ T cells from cultured PBMCs, taken from culture after CMV antigen stimulation.

The CDR3 spells CASSSASEETQYF. The CDR3, as DNA: TGTGCCAGCAGCTCTGCATCTGAAGAGACCCAGTACTTC. The V gene is TRBV7-6, the J gene TRBJ2-5; D is unresolved. Germline-derived CDR1 and CDR2 are SGHVS and FNYEAQ. The V end lost 4 bases, the J end lost 3 bases, and 9 bases lay between the germline ends. This CDR3 contains 13 residues.